This paragraph reports one TCR beta chain. The antigen remains undetermined. Gene names and germline match the mouse. Read coverage stops 1 residue before the CDR3 terminus; the germline J gene supplies the remainder. The time point denotes: mouse harvest day 14 after allogeneic transplant. The graft held 10^6 splenic CD5+ T cells and 10^7 T-cell-depleted bone marrow cells. This entry comes from a study of tissue T cells after allogeneic stem cell transplantation. Points from the study as a whole: Few T cell clones were shared across patients, but motif clusters showed tissue-specific shared signatures. TCR repertoires tracked anatomic similarity, regardless of disease or transplant status.

V lost 1 base, J lost 5 bases, and 17 bases lay in between. Germline CDR1 is NSHNY and CDR2 is SYGAGN. The CDR3 length is 16 residues. CDR3 sequences, V/J genes, frequencies and template counts came from survey-depth TCRbeta sequencing. The repertoire was sequenced with immunoSEQ multiplex PCR; TCRdb's copy has only in-frame clones and lacks some. The data contain about 1,300 clones, roughly 46% of them singletons. Material: gut tissue. The chain employs TRBV13-1 and TRBJ2-4; TRBD2 might be the D (7 bases). The sequence was collected from a female BALB/c mouse given C57BL/6 T cells with graft-versus-host disease after an allogeneic hematopoietic cell transplant. CDR3 DNA, as far as it was read: TGTGCCAGCAGTGATAAAGGGGGGGGTCAACGAAACACCTTGTAC. Translation: CASSDKGGGQRNTLY. The entire CDR3 protein reads CASSDKGGGQRNTLYF.